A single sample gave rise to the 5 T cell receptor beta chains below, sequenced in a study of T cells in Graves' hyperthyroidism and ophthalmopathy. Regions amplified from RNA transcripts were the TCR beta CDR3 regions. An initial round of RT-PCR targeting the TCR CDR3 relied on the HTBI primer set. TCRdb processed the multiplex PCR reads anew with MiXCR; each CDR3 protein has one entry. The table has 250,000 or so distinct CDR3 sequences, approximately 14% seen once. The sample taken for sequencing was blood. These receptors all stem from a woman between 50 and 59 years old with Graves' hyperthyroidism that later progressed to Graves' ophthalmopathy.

This chain's CDR3 is CASSDHREENYGYTF. The CDR3 DNA reads as TGTGCCAGCAGTGACCACCGGGAGGAAAACTATGGCTACACCTTC. V gene TRBV28 combines with J gene TRBJ1-2; D uncertain. The CDR3 is 15 amino acids. Germline loops: CDR1 MDHEN, CDR2 SYDVKM. The V and J ends lost 5 bases and 2 bases respectively, with 15 bases between them.

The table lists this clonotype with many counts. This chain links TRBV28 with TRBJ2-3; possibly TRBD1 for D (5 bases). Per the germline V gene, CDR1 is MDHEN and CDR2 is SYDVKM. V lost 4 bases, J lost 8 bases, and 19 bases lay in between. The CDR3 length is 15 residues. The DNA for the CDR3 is TGTGCCAGCAGTTCAGTAGCAGACCGTCAGGGTACGCAGTATTTT. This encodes CASSSVADRQGTQYF.

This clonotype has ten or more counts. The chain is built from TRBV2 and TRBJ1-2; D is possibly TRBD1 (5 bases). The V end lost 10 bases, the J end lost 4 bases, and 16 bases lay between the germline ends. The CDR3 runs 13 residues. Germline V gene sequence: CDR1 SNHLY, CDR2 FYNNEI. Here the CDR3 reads CATARQTLYGYTF. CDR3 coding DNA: TGTGCCACCGCAAGACAGACGCTCTATGGCTACACCTTC.

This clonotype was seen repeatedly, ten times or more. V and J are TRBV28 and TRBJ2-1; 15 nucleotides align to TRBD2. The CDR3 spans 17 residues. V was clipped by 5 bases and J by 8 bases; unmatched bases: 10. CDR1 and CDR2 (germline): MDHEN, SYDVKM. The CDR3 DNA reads TGTGCCAGCAGTCCTGCCCAGGGACTAGCGGGAGGCTATGAGCAGTTCTTC. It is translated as CASSPAQGLAGGYEQFF.

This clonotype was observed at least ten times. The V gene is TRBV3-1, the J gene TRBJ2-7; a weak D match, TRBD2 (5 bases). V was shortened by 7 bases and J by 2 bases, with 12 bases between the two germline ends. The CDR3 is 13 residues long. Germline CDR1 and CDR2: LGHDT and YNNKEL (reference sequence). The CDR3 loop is CASTPPGTYEQYF. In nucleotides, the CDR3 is TGTGCCAGCACCCCTCCGGGAACCTACGAGCAGTACTTC.